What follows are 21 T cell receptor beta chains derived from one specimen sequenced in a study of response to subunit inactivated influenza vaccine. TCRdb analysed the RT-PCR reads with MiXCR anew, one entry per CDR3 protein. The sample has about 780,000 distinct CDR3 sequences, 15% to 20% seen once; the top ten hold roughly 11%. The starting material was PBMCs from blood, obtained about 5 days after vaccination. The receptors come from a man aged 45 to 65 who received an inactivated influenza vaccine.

Written as DNA, the CDR3 is TGCAGTGCTAGAGATGTGACAGGGGGCCCCACAGATACGCAGTATTTT. Protein product: CSARDVTGGPTDTQYF. This chain connects TRBV20-1 to TRBJ2-3; the match to TRBD1 covers 10 bases. The CDR3 sequence is 16 residues long. Germline V CDR1 and CDR2: DFQATT, SNEGSKA (reference sequence). With V trimmed by 0 bases and J by 2 bases, 5 bases remained unmatched.

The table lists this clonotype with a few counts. As DNA, the CDR3 is TGCAGTGCTCCTAGCGGGAGGCATCTTGGAGATACGCAGTATTTT. This gives the protein CSAPSGRHLGDTQYF. The V call is TRBV20-1, the J call TRBJ2-3; 11 bases line up with TRBD2. The germline V gene has CDR1 DFQATT and CDR2 SNEGSKA (reference sequence). The junction had 9 bases not matched to a gene; V was cut back by 5 bases and J by 5 bases. The CDR3 totals 15 residues.

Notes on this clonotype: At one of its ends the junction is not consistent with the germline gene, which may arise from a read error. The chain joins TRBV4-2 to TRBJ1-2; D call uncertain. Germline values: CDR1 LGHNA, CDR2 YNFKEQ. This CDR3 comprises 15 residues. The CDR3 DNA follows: TGTGCCAGCATCCAAGATACGACTACGAGCTATGGCTACACCTTC. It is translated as CASIQDTTTSYGYTF.

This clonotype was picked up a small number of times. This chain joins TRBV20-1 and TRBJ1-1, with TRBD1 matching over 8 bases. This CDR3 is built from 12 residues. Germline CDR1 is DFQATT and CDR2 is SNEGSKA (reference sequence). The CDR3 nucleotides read TGCAGCTCACAGGGGGAGGGGGCTGAAGCTTTCTTT. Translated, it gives CSSQGEGAEAFF.

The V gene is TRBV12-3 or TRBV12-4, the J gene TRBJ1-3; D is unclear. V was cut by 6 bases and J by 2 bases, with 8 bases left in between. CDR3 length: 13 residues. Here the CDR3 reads CASSLFAGNTIYF. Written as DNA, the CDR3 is TGTGCCAGCAGCCTCTTTGCTGGAAACACCATATATTTT.

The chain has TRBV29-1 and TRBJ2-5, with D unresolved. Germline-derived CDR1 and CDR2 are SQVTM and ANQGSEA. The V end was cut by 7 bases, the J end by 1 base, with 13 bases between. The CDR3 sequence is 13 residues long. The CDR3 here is CSALLRTQETQYF. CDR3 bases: TGCAGCGCCTTATTGCGGACCCAAGAGACCCAGTACTTC.

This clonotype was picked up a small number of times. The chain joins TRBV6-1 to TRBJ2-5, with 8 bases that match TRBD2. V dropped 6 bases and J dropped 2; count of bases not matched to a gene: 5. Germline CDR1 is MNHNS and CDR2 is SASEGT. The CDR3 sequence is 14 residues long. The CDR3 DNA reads TGTGCCAGCAGAGGACTAGCACCTCAAGAGACCCAGTACTTC. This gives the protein CASRGLAPQETQYF.

The CDR3: CASTADRGTGELFF. CDR3 sequence (DNA): TGTGCCAGCACCGCAGACAGGGGAACCGGGGAGCTGTTTTTT. The rearrangement joins TRBV6-1 to TRBJ2-2, with 8 bases fitting TRBD1. This CDR3 contains 14 residues. Germline lookup yields CDR1 MNHNS and CDR2 SASEGT. Trimming at V came to 7 bases and at J to 5 bases, leaving 6 bases not matched to a gene.

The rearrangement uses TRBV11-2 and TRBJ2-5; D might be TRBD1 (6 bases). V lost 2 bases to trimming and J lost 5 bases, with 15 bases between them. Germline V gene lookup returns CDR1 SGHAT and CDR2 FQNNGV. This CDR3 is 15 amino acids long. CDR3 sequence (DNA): TGTGCCAGCAGCTTATATACAGGGAATGCCGAGACCCAGTACTTC. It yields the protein CASSLYTGNAETQYF.

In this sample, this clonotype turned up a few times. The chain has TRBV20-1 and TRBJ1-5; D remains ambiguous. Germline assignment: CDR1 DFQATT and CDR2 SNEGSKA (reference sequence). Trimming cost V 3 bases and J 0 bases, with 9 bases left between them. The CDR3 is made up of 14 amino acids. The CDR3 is CSASAADSNQPQHF. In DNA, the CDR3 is TGCAGTGCTAGTGCGGCAGATAGCAATCAGCCCCAGCATTTT.

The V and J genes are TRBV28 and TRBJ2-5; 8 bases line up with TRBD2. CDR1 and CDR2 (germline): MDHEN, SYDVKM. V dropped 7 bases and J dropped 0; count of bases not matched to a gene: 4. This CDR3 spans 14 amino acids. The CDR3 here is CASNIAGNQETQYF. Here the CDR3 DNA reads TGTGCCAGCAATATAGCGGGGAACCAAGAGACCCAGTACTTC.

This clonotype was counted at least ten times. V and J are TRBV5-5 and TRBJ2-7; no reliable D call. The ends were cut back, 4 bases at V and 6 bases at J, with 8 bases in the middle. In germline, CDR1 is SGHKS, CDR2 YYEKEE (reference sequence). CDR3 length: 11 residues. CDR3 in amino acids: CASSPQFEQYF. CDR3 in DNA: TGTGCCAGCAGCCCACAGTTCGAGCAGTACTTC.

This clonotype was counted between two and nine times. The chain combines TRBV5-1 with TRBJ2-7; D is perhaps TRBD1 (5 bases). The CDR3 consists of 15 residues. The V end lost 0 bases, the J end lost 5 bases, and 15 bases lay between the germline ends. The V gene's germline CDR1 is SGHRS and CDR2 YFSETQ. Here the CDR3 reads CASSLVGLTGDEQYF. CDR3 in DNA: TGCGCCAGCAGCTTGGTAGGTCTAACAGGTGACGAGCAGTACTTC.

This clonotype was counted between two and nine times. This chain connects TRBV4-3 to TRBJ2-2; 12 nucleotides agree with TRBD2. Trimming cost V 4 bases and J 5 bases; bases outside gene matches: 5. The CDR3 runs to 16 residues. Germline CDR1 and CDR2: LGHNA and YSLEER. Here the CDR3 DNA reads TGCGCCAGCAGCCCAACCACTAGCGGGGGGACCGGGGAGCTGTTTTTT. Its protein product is CASSPTTSGGTGELFF.

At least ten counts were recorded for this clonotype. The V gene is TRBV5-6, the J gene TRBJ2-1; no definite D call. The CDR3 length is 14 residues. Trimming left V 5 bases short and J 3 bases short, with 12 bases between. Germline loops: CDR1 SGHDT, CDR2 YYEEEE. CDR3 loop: CASRDPRGYNEQFF. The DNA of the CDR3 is TGTGCCAGCAGGGACCCTCGCGGCTACAATGAGCAGTTCTTC.

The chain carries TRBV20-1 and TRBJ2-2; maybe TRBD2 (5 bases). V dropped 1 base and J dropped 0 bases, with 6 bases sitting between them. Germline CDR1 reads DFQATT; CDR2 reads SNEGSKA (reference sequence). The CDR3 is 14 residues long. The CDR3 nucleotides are TGCAGTGCTAGAGTCGGGACGAACACCGGGGAGCTGTTTTTT. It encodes CSARVGTNTGELFF.

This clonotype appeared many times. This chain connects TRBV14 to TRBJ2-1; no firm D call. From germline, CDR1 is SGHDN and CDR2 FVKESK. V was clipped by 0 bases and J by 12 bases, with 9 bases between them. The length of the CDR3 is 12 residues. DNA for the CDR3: TGTGCCAGCAGCCAAGATTCCTATCGGCAGTTCTTC. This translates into CASSQDSYRQFF.

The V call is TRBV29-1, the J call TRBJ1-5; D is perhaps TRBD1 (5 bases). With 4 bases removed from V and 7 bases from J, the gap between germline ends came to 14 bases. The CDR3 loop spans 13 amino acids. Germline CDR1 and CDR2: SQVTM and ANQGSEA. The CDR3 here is CSVGGGVGQPQHF. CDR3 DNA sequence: TGCAGCGTTGGGGGGGGAGTAGGGCAGCCCCAGCATTTT.

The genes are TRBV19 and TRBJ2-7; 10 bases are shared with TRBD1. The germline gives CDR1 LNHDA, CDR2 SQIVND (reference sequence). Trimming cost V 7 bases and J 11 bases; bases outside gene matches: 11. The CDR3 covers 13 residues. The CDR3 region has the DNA TGTGCCAGTAACGGGGGACAGGGGCAGATGAAGTACTTC. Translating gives CASNGGQGQMKYF.

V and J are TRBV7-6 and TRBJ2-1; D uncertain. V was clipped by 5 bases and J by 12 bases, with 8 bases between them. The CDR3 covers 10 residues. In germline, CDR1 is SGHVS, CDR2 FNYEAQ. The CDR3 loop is CASSPLWQFF. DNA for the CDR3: TGTGCCAGCAGCCCCCTTTGGCAGTTCTTC.

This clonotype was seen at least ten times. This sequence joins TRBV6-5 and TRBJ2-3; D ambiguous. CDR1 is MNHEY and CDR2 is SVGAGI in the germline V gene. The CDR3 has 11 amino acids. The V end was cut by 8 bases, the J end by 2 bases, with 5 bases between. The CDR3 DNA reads TGTGCCAGCCGAGTCACAGATACGCAGTATTTT. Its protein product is CASRVTDTQYF.